Listed below are T cell receptor beta chains from one sample, sequenced in a study of vaccination effects on CD4 cells after COVID-19. Here immunoSEQ multiplex PCR was the method, and the copy in TCRdb shows in-frame clones only, minus some. The sample has fewer than 85,000 clones, 70% to 75% seen once. These receptors' antigens are unknown. The sample consisted of CD4+ T cells from PBMCs cultured without peptide, taken after COVID-19 vaccination. These receptors were obtained from a human donor who received a COVID-19 vaccine. The CDR3 runs from the conserved cysteine through the conserved F or W. The D gene is left open where the match is weak. The size entry is marked missing in some rows and otherwise reads once, few, many or a size class.

. | . | TRBJ1-6 | TRBV6-1 | TGTGCCAGCAGTGAAGCCCCGAATTCACCCCTCCACTTT | CASSEAPNSPLHF
. | TRBD1 | TRBJ1-1 | TRBV6-2/TRBV6-3 | TGTGCCAGCAGTTCCGACAGGGATTCGAACACTGAAGCTTTCTTT | CASSSDRDSNTEAFF
few | . | TRBJ1-5 | TRBV7-2 | TGTGCCAGCAGCTTACTCCCCGGCAATCAGCCCCAGCATTTT | CASSLLPGNQPQHF
. | TRBD2 | TRBJ2-5 | TRBV4-1 | TGCGCCAGCAGCCAAGTTAGGCTAGCGGGGCAAGAGACCCAGTACTTC | CASSQVRLAGQETQYF
. | . | TRBJ2-5 | TRBV5-1 | TGCGCCAGCAGGGGGATGGGGAGAGAGACCCAGTACTTC | CASRGMGRETQYF
. | . | TRBJ1-3 | TRBV19 | TGTGCCACCGGAGCGACTGGAAACACCATATATTTT | CATGATGNTIYF
once | . | TRBJ1-4 | TRBV4-1 | TGCGCCAGCAGCCAGGCATTGTCCGTGACAACTAATGAAAAACTGTTTTTT | CASSQALSVTTNEKLFF
. | . | TRBJ1-5 | TRBV10-3 | TGTGCCATCAGTGAGTCAGCTCTTAGCAATCAGCCCCAGCATTTT | CAISESALSNQPQHF
. | TRBD1 | TRBJ1-6 | TRBV18 | TGTGCCAGCTCACGAACAGGGGCAGATAATTCACCCCTCCACTTT | CASSRTGADNSPLHF
. | TRBD1 | TRBJ2-4 | TRBV29-1 | TGCAGCGTCGTTGGGACAGGGGGTGCCAATCTAGCCAAAAACATTCAGTACTTC | CSVVGTGGANLAKNIQYF
. | . | TRBJ1-2 | TRBV27 | TGTGCCAGCAGTTTAAGAGCACATCCGGATGGCTACACCTTC | CASSLRAHPDGYTF
few | TRBD2 | TRBJ2-3 | TRBV5-1 | TGCGCCAGCAGCTTGGGGGGGACTAGCGGGTTTAACCCGCAGTATTTT | CASSLGGTSGFNPQYF
few | . | TRBJ1-2 | TRBV20-1 | TGCAGTGCTATCCAATCGGGGGGCTACACCTTC | CSAIQSGGYTF
. | TRBD2 | TRBJ2-3 | TRBV29-1 | TGCAGCGTTGGAGCTAGCGGGGGGTTTAAAGATACGCAGTATTTT | CSVGASGGFKDTQYF
. | . | TRBJ1-4 | TRBV10-2 | TGCGCCAGCAGTATGACGGACTTTGAAAAACTGTTTTTT | CASSMTDFEKLFF
. | . | TRBJ1-5 | TRBV5-8 | TGTGCCAGCAGCTTTCTACCGCCCAGATTTGACCCCATATTGCCCCAGCATTTT | CASSFLPPRFDPILPQHF
. | . | TRBJ2-5 | TRBV15 | TGTGCCACCAGCAGAGATCGGGCCGTCCAAGAGACCCAGTACTTC | CATSRDRAVQETQYF
. | TRBD1 | TRBJ1-1 | TRBV30 | TGTGCCTGGAGTATTAGAACAGGGGTTAACACTGAAGCTTTCTTT | CAWSIRTGVNTEAFF
. | TRBD1 | TRBJ2-1 | TRBV4-3 | TGCGCCAGCAGCCAGAGGACAGGGGACAATGAGCAGTTCTTC | CASSQRTGDNEQFF
. | . | TRBJ2-6 | TRBV5-1 | TGCGCCAGCCTCGGACAGATAGGCTCTGGGGCCAACGTCCTGACTTTC | CASLGQIGSGANVLTF
. | . | TRBJ1-2 | TRBV28 | TGTGCCAGCAGTTTATTCTCCTCAGGGTCCGGGGGCTACACCTTC | CASSLFSSGSGGYTF
. | TRBD1 | TRBJ1-1 | TRBV2 | TGTGCCAGCAGCGGACAGGGAAACGGGGTCACTGAAGCTTTCTTT | CASSGQGNGVTEAFF
. | . | TRBJ1-1 | TRBV10-1 | TGCGCCAGCAACCCTAGGGTCGGAACTGAAGCTTTCTTT | CASNPRVGTEAFF
. | TRBD2 | TRBJ2-3 | TRBV5-1 | TGCGCCAGCAGCTTGGCAGCGGGGGGGTCGTTCACAGATACGCAGTATTTT | CASSLAAGGSFTDTQYF
. | . | TRBJ2-5 | TRBV27 | TGTGCCAGCAGTTCCTCGAGGGGATGGCAAGAGACCCAGTACTTC | CASSSSRGWQETQYF
once | . | TRBJ2-3 | TRBV5-1 | TGCGCCAGCAGCTTGGCGATGCTCGATGGAGATACGCAGTATTTT | CASSLAMLDGDTQYF
. | . | TRBJ1-3 | TRBV5-1 | TGCGCCAGCAGCTTCGCCCTCTCTGGAAACACCATATATTTT | CASSFALSGNTIYF
. | . | TRBJ1-1 | TRBV19 | TGTGCCAGTAGTATTTCAGTGAACACTGAAGCTTTCTTT | CASSISVNTEAFF